This T cell receptor (beta chain) originates from a study of cytomegalovirus exposure and HLA in healthy donors. Study overall: Prior work identified 120 million or so unique TCR beta sequences in some 200 million T cells.

Whereas donors were nominally healthy upon sampling, unrecorded immune exposures were probable. Notes on the study in general: Per a prior analysis, the majority of TCR beta V segments were productive roughly 90% or roughly 30% of the time. A later analysis appeared to link common viral pathogens to several of the most significant clusters.

V lost 3 bases, J lost 2 bases, and 14 bases lay in between. The CDR3 has 15 amino acids. Per germline, CDR1 LNHDA and CDR2 SQIVND (reference sequence). To note about this clone: Its antigen is undetermined.

Researchers ran the PCR with 60 Vbeta and 13 Jbeta primers. The table came from immunoSEQ multiplex PCR; TCRdb's copy has only in-frame clones and leaves some out. The table has 150,000 to 200,000 clones, 81% seen once. The chain joins TRBV19 to TRBJ2-7, with D perhaps TRBD1 (6 bases). Material for sequencing was PBMCs. The receptor comes from a man between 18 and 35 years old in good health and CMV-seronegative. In DNA, the CDR3 is TGTGCCAGTAGTATTCGACAGGTTCGTACCTACGAGCAGTACTTC. Translating it yields CASSIRQVRTYEQYF.